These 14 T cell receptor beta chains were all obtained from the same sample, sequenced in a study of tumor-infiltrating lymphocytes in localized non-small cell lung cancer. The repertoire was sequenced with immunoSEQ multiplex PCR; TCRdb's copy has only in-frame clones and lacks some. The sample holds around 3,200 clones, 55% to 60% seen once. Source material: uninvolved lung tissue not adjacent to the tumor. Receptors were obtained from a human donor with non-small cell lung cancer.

The CDR3 DNA sequence: TGTGCCAGCAGTTTATTAGGGACAGACACTGAAGCTTTCTTT. It yields the protein CASSLLGTDTEAFF. This chain links TRBV28 with TRBJ1-1; TRBD1 matches 7 bases. This CDR3 region has 14 residues. Trimming at V came to 1 base and at J to 3 bases, leaving 2 bases not matched to a gene. Looked up from germline, CDR1 is MDHEN and CDR2 is SYDVKM.

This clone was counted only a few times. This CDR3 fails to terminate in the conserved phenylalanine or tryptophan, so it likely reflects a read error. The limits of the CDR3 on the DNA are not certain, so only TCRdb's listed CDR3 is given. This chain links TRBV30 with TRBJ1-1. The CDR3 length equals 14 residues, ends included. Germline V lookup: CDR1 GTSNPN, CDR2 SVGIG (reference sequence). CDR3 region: CAWSEPGASVVEVV.

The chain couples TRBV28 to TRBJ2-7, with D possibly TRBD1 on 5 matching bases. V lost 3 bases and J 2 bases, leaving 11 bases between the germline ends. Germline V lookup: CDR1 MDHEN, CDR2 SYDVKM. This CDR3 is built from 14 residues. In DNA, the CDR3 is TGTGCCAGCAGTTTGAGTGGCAGGGCCTACGAGCAGTACTTC. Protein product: CASSLSGRAYEQYF. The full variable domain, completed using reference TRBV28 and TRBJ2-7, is DVKVTQSSRYLVKRTGEKVFLECVQDMDHENMFWYRQDPGLGLRLIYFSYDVKMKEKGDIPEGYSVSREKKERFSLILESASTNQTSMYLCASSLSGRAYEQYFGPGTRLTVT.

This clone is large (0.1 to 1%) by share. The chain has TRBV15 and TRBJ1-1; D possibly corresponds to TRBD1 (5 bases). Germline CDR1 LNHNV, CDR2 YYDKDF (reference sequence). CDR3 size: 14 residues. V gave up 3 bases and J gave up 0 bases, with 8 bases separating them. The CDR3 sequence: CATSSAGLNTEAFF. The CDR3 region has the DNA TGTGCCACCAGCAGTGCGGGGCTGAACACTGAAGCTTTCTTT.

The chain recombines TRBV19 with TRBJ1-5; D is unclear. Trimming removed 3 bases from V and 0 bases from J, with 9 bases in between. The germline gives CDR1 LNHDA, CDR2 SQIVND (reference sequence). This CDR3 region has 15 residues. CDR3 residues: CASSIDGGSNQPQHF. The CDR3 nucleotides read TGTGCCAGTAGTATTGACGGAGGTAGCAATCAGCCCCAGCATTTT.

This CDR3 is CASSGTGWNNEQFF. The CDR3 bases are TGTGCCAGCAGTGGGACAGGGTGGAACAATGAGCAGTTCTTC. This chain connects TRBV27 to TRBJ2-1, with 9 bases fitting TRBD1. V lost 5 bases to trimming and J lost 5 bases; unmatched junction nucleotides: 4. Germline CDR1 reads MNHEY; CDR2 reads SMNVEV (reference sequence). CDR3 length equals 14 residues.

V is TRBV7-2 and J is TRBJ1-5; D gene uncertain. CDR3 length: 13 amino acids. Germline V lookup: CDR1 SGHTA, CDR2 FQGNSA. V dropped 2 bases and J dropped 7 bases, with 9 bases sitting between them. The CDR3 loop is CASSLSPKQPQHF. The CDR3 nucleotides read TGTGCCAGCAGCTTATCTCCGAAACAGCCCCAGCATTTT.

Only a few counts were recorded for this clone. The CDR3 is CASSPRTTEAFF. The CDR3 nucleotides are TGTGCCAGCAGCCCCCGAACTACTGAAGCTTTCTTT. The V call is TRBV7-2, the J call TRBJ1-1; unclear D gene. V gave up 5 bases and J gave up 5 bases, with 9 bases separating them. The CDR3 is 12 amino acids. Germline V lookup: CDR1 SGHTA, CDR2 FQGNSA.

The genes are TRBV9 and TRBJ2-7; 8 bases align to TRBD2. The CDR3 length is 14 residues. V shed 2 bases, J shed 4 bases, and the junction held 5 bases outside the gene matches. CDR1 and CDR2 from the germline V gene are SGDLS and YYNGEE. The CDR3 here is CASSVAGGQYEQYF. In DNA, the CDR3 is TGTGCCAGCAGCGTGGCGGGAGGCCAATACGAGCAGTACTTC.

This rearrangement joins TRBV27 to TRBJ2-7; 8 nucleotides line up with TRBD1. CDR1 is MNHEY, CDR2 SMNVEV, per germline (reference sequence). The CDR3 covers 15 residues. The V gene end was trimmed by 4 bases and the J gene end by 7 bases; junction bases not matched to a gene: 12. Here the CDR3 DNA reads TGTGCCAGCAGTTCACTTCAGGGGGCGCGGAAAGAGCAGTACTTC. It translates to CASSSLQGARKEQYF.

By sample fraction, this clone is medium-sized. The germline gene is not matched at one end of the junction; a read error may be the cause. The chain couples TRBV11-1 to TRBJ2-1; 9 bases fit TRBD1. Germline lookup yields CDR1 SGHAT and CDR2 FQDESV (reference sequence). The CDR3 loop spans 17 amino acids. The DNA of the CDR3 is TGTGCCAGCAGCGTAGCGAGGGGACAGGGACAAGACAATGAGCAGTTCTTC. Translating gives CASSVARGQGQDNEQFF.

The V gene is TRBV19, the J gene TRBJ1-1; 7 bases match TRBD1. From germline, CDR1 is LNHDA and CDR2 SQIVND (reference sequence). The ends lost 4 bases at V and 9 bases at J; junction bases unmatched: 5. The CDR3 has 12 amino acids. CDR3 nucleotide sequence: TGTGCCAGTAGTACACGGGACAGTAAAGCTTTCTTT. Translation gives CASSTRDSKAFF.

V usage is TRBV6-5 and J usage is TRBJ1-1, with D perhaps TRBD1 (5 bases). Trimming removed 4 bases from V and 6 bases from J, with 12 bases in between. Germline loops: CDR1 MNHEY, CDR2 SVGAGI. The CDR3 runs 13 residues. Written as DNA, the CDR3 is TGTGCCAGCAGTTGGGGTTTGGGGGCTGAAGCTTTCTTT. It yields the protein CASSWGLGAEAFF.

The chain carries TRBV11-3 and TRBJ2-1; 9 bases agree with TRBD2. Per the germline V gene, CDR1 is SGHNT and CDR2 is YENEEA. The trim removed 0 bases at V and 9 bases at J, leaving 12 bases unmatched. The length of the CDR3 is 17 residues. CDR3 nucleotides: TGTGCCAGCAGCTTAGACGGGCCCGGCGGGAGGGCGGCTGAGCAGTTCTTC. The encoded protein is CASSLDGPGGRAAEQFF. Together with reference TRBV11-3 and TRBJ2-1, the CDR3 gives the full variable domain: EAGVVQSPRYKIIEKKQPVAFWCNPISGHNTLYWYLQNLGQGPELLIRYENEEAVDDSQLPKDRFSAERLKGVDSTLKIQPAELGDSAVYLCASSLDGPGGRAAEQFFGPGTRLTVL.